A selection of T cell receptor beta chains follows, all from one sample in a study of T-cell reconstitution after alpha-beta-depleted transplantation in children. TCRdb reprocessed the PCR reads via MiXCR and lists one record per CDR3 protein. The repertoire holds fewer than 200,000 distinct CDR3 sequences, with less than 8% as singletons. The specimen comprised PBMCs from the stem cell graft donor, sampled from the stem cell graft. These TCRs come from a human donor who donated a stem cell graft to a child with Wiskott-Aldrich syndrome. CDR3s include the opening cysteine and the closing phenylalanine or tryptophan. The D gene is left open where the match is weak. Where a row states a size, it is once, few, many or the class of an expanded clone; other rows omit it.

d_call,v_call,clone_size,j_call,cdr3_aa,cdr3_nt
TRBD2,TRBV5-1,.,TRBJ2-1,CASRRAGGRNEQFF,TGCGCCAGCAGGCGAGCGGGAGGGCGCAATGAGCAGTTCTTC
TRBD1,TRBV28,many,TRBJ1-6,CASSQGASYNSPLHF,TGTGCCAGCAGTCAGGGGGCCTCCTATAATTCACCCCTCCACTTT
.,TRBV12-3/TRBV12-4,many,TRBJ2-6,CASKTTGANVLTF,TGTGCCAGCAAGACGACCGGGGCCAACGTCCTGACTTTC
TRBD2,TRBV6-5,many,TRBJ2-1,CASALAGREQFF,TGTGCCAGCGCACTAGCGGGACGTGAGCAGTTCTTC
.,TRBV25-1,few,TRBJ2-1,CASSESGVGPGQQFF,TGTGCCAGCAGTGAATCAGGGGTGGGGCCCGGGCAGCAGTTCTTC
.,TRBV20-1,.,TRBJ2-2,CSARGGPNTGELFF,TGCAGTGCCAGGGGAGGGCCAAACACCGGGGAGCTGTTTTTT
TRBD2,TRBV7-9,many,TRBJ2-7,CASSPRTSSDEQYF,TGTGCCAGCAGCCCCCGGACTAGCTCCGACGAGCAGTACTTC
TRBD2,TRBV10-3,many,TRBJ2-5,CAISELVGPSGKETQYF,TGTGCCATCAGTGAGCTGGTCGGGCCTAGCGGAAAAGAGACCCAGTACTTC
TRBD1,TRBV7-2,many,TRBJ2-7,CASSLGRTGSGSAEQYF,TGTGCCAGCAGCTTAGGTAGGACAGGGTCAGGGTCAGCGGAGCAGTACTTC
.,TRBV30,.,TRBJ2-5,CAWSPGRVGPRFQETQYF,TGTGCCTGGAGTCCCGGACGAGTAGGGCCCAGGTTTCAAGAGACCCAGTACTTC
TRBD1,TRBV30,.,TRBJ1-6,CAWRGTGEWDSPLHF,TGTGCCTGGAGAGGGACAGGGGAATGGGATTCACCCCTCCACTTT
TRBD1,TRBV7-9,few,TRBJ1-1,CASSPWDRVVTEAFF,TGTGCCAGCAGCCCCTGGGACAGGGTAGTCACTGAAGCTTTCTTT
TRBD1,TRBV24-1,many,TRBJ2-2,CATSASGQTLMNTGELFF,TGTGCCACCAGTGCCTCGGGACAGACCTTAATGAACACCGGGGAGCTGTTTTTT
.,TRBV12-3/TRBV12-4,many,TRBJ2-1,CASSVRTVNNEQFF,TGTGCCAGCAGTGTACGTACCGTGAACAATGAGCAGTTCTTC
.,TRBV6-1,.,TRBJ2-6,CASSRDPSGANVLTF,TGTGCCAGCAGCAGGGATCCCTCTGGGGCCAACGTCCTGACTTTC
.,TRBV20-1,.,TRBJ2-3,CSALRPLGTDTQYF,TGCAGTGCTCTGAGACCGTTAGGCACAGATACGCAGTATTTT
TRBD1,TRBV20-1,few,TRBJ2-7,CSATDRGTRYEQYF,TGCAGTGCTACGGACAGGGGAACTCGATACGAGCAGTACTTC
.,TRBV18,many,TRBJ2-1,CASSPGFDEQFF,TGTGCCAGCTCACCAGGGTTCGATGAGCAGTTCTTC
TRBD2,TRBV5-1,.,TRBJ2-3,CASSLAGAAGGTDTQYF,TGCGCCAGCAGCTTGGCCGGGGCGGCGGGGGGGACAGATACGCAGTATTTT
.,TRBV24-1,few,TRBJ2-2,CATSDATENTGELFF,TGTGCCACCAGTGATGCGACAGAGAACACCGGGGAGCTGTTTTTT
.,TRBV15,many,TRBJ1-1,CATSRDRANTEAFF,TGTGCCACCAGCAGAGATAGGGCGAACACTGAAGCTTTCTTT
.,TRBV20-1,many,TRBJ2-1,CSASYPSDNEQFF,TGCAGTGCTAGTTACCCTAGCGACAATGAGCAGTTCTTC
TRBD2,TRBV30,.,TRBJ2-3,CAWSAGRRTDTQYF,TGTGCCTGGTCAGCGGGACGGCGCACAGATACGCAGTATTTT
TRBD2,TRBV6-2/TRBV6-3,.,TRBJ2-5,CASRKASGGGETQYF,TGTGCCAGCAGGAAGGCTAGCGGGGGTGGGGAGACCCAGTACTTC
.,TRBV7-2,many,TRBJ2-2,CASNPVGAGELFF,TGTGCCAGCAACCCCGTGGGGGCCGGGGAGCTGTTTTTT
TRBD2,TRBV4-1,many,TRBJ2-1,CASSLTSGGASSYNEQFF,TGCGCCAGCAGCCTCACTAGCGGGGGGGCTAGCTCCTACAATGAGCAGTTCTTC
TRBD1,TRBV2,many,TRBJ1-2,CASTGTGQPLTF,TGTGCCAGCACCGGGACGGGACAGCCTCTCACCTTC
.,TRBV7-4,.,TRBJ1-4,CASSLLERGEKLFF,TGTGCCAGCAGCTTACTCGAAAGAGGGGAAAAACTGTTTTTT
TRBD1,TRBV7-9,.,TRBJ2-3,CASSYLDRGRDTQYF,TGTGCCAGCAGCTACTTGGACAGGGGAAGGGATACGCAGTATTTT
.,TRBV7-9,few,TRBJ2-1,CASSSNRGNNEQFF,TGTGCCAGCAGCTCAAATAGGGGAAACAATGAGCAGTTCTTC
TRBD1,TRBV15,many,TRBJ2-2,CATSRVDRDTGELFF,TGTGCCACCAGCAGAGTGGACAGGGACACCGGGGAGCTGTTTTTT
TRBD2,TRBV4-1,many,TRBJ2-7,CASSQTSGPYEQYF,TGCGCCAGCAGCCAGACTAGCGGGCCCTACGAGCAGTACTTC
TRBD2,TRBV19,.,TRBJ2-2,CASTHLGLGILTYPKTGELFF,TGTGCCAGTACTCACCTGGGACTAGGAATCCTCACCTACCCAAAAACCGGGGAGCTGTTTTTT
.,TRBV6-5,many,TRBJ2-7,CASSPRRTRSSYEQYF,TGTGCCAGCAGCCCCAGGCGCACCAGGAGCTCCTACGAGCAGTACTTC
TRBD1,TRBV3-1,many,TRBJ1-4,CASSHSTGRAEANEKLFF,TGTGCCAGCAGCCACTCGACAGGGCGCGCCGAGGCTAATGAAAAACTGTTTTTT
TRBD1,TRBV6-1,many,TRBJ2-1,CASSATGGSTEQFF,TGTGCCAGCAGTGCGACAGGGGGATCGACTGAGCAGTTCTTC
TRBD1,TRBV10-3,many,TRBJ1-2,CAITPGQGHGYTF,TGTGCCATCACCCCCGGACAGGGACATGGCTACACCTTC
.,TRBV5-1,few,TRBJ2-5,CASSLNQIGGARQETQYF,TGCGCCAGCAGCTTGAATCAGATAGGCGGCGCCCGTCAAGAGACCCAGTACTTC
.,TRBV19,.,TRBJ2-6,CASSIEVGTGANVLTF,TGTGCCAGTAGTATAGAGGTGGGGACTGGGGCCAACGTCCTGACTTTC
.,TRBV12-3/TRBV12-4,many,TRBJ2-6,CASSFYSSGANVLTF,TGTGCCAGCAGTTTCTATAGCTCTGGGGCCAACGTCCTGACTTTC
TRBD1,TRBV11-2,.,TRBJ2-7,CASSLTSTGSSSYEQYF,TGTGCCAGCAGCCTCACCTCGACAGGGTCGAGCTCCTACGAGCAGTACTTC
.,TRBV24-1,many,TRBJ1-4,CATSDPGGSNEKLFF,TGTGCCACCAGTGACCCCGGAGGATCTAATGAAAAACTGTTTTTT
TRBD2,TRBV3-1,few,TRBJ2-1,CASSQDTPSGRPSYNEQFF,TGTGCCAGCAGCCAAGACACCCCTAGCGGGAGGCCCTCCTACAATGAGCAGTTCTTC
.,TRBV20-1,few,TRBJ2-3,CSARLLTDTQYF,TGCAGTGCTAGACTGCTCACAGATACGCAGTATTTT
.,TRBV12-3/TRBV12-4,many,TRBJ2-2,CASTERGSTGELFF,TGTGCCAGCACCGAACGGGGTTCCACCGGGGAGCTGTTTTTT
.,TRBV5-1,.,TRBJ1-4,CASSTTATNEKLFF,TGCGCCAGCAGCACGACAGCAACTAATGAAAAACTGTTTTTT
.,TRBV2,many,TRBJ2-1,CASSVDGRAEQFF,TGTGCCAGCAGTGTGGATGGAAGGGCTGAGCAGTTCTTC
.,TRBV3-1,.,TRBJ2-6,CASSQVLTGANVLTF,TGTGCCAGCAGCCAAGTTTTAACTGGGGCCAACGTCCTGACTTTC
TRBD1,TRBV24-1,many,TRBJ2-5,CATSDLADRGAETQYF,TGTGCCACCAGTGATTTGGCGGACAGGGGAGCGGAGACCCAGTACTTC
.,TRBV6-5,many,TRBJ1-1,CASSYSRISGTEAFF,TGTGCCAGCAGTTACTCGAGAATCTCGGGCACTGAAGCTTTCTTT
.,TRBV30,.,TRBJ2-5,CAWNVGSETQYF,TGTGCCTGGAACGTTGGATCGGAGACCCAGTACTTC
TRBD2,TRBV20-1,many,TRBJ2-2,CSARVSLAGGGTGELFF,TGCAGTGCTAGAGTTAGTCTAGCGGGGGGCGGAACCGGGGAGCTGTTTTTT
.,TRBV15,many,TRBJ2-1,CATGRYSNEQFF,TGTGCCACCGGGAGATACAGCAATGAGCAGTTCTTC
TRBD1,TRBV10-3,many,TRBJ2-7,CAIRPGDRAYEQYF,TGTGCCATCAGACCCGGGGACAGAGCCTACGAGCAGTACTTC
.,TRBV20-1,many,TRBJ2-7,CSARDSSATRQYF,TGCAGTGCTAGAGATTCTTCAGCTACGAGGCAGTACTTC
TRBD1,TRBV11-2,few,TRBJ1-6,CASSQRGTGRYNSPLHF,TGTGCCAGCAGCCAACGCGGGACAGGGCGTTATAATTCACCCCTCCACTTT
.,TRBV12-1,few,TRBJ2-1,CASSLIRGEGEQFF,TGTGCCAGCAGCCTCATCCGGGGGGAGGGGGAGCAGTTCTTC
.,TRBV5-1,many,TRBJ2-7,CASSRSGEQYF,TGCGCCAGCAGTAGGAGCGGCGAGCAGTACTTC
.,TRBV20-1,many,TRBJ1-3,CSASGPYSGNTIYF,TGCAGTGCTAGTGGCCCATACTCTGGAAACACCATATATTTT
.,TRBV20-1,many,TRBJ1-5,CSAAAFMDQPQHF,TGCAGTGCTGCAGCCTTTATGGATCAGCCCCAGCATTTT